This is a list of T cell receptor beta chains from one sample in a study of T-cell memory formation after mild COVID-19. In TCRdb, the 5' RACE reads were re-called with MiXCR into one record per CDR3 protein. The sample has under 200,000 distinct CDR3 sequences, roughly 10% seen once; the top ten hold approximately 3.4%. Input material: PBMCs or a T cell subset sorted from them (not recorded which). The source is a man between 18 and 35 years old who had mild COVID-19 (a few samples of this study predate the infection). Cell type and time point are not known. CDR3s include the opening cysteine and the closing phenylalanine or tryptophan. The D gene is left open where the match is weak. Only some rows state a clone size, as once, few, many or a class for expanded clones.

d_call	clone_size	j_call	cdr3_length	v_call	cdr3_nt	cdr3_aa
.	many	TRBJ1-1	12	TRBV12-3/TRBV12-4	TGTGCCAGCACCCTTGCGGGGACTGAAGCTTTCTTT	CASTLAGTEAFF
.	.	TRBJ2-7	15	TRBV7-2	TGTGCCAGCAGTCGTCGGGTAGCTGGGGAGAACGAGCAGTACTTC	CASSRRVAGENEQYF
TRBD2	.	TRBJ2-3	17	TRBV5-1	TGCGCCAGCAGCTTGGTCCCGAGCGGGGGCCTCACAGATACGCAGTATTTT	CASSLVPSGGLTDTQYF
TRBD1	many	TRBJ2-3	15	TRBV5-1	TGCGCCAGCACCTACGACAGGGTTGGCACAGATACGCAGTATTTT	CASTYDRVGTDTQYF
.	few	TRBJ2-7	15	TRBV6-5	TGTGCCAGTGAGAACCGACAGGAGGCTCGGTACGAGCAGTACTTC	CASENRQEARYEQYF
.	many	TRBJ2-5	15	TRBV4-1	TGCGCCAGCAGCCAAGTATTCGGGCTAGGGGAGACCCAGTACTTC	CASSQVFGLGETQYF
.	many	TRBJ1-1	13	TRBV29-1	TGCAGCGTTGTTGCTCGAGGGTCCTCTGAAGCTTTCTTT	CSVVARGSSEAFF
TRBD1	.	TRBJ1-1	15	TRBV6-5	TGTGCCAGCAGTTATCGACAGGGGGCCAAGACTGAAGCTTTCTTT	CASSYRQGAKTEAFF
TRBD2	few	TRBJ2-4	15	TRBV12-3/TRBV12-4	TGTGCCAGCAGCTTCCTAGCGGGAGCCAAAAGCATTCAGTACTTC	CASSFLAGAKSIQYF
.	few	TRBJ2-1	16	TRBV4-2	TGTGCCAGCAGCCAAGAGGACGTATCATCCTACAATGAGCAGTTCTTC	CASSQEDVSSYNEQFF
TRBD2	few	TRBJ2-2	17	TRBV20-1	TGCAGTGCTAGAGTCCCTAGCGGGGCAGCGAACACCGGGGAGCTGTTTTTT	CSARVPSGAANTGELFF
.	.	TRBJ1-5	12	TRBV12-3/TRBV12-4	TGTGCCAGCCGACAGAGCAATCAGCCCCAGCATTTT	CASRQSNQPQHF
.	.	TRBJ2-3	13	TRBV20-1	TGCAGTCGCCTCCCCGCAGCCACAGATACGCAGTATTTT	CSRLPAATDTQYF
.	many	TRBJ1-1	13	TRBV28	TGTGCCAGCATTTGGGGGGGTAGCACTGAAGCTTTCTTT	CASIWGGSTEAFF
.	.	TRBJ1-2	12	TRBV3-1	TGTGCCAGCAGCCCAGGGGCCTATGGCTACACCTTC	CASSPGAYGYTF